The 8 T cell receptor beta chains presented below share a single source sample, sequenced in a study of beta chain features in type 1 diabetes. Whole-study results and caveats: A moderate, significant TCRB CDR3 shortening appeared in type 1 diabetes across four CD4+ subsets.

The authors reverse transcribed all of the isolated RNA, so sequencing captured expressed TCRB transcripts. Produced via immunoSEQ multiplex PCR; TCRdb's table is partial and in-frame only. The sample includes around 710,000 clones, roughly 12% of them seen just once. These receptors have no known antigen. The sequenced sample was naive CD4+ T cells from blood. These receptors were collected from a man aged 25 to 45 with type 1 diabetes.

This clone was seen more than once but under ten times. The chain recombines TRBV2 with TRBJ2-3, with 9 bases matching TRBD1. V shed 8 bases and J 3 bases; nucleotides not matched to a gene: 6. Germline V gene sequence: CDR1 SNHLY, CDR2 FYNNEI. The CDR3 runs 14 residues. This CDR3 is CASLRDRATDTQYF. The CDR3, as DNA: TGTGCCAGCCTCCGGGACAGGGCGACAGATACGCAGTATTTT.

V gene TRBV2 combines with J gene TRBJ1-1; 10 bases map to TRBD1. J was trimmed by 1 base and V by 5 bases; bases with no gene match: 16. Per germline, CDR1 SNHLY and CDR2 FYNNEI. This CDR3 is built from 19 residues. CDR3 DNA: TGTGCCAGCAGTCCGCGCCGGGACAGGGGTCCATTGGGGAACACTGAAGCTTTCTTT. Its protein is CASSPRRDRGPLGNTEAFF. The full variable domain, rest sourced from reference TRBV2 and TRBJ1-1, is EPEVTQTPSHQVTQMGQEVILRCVPISNHLYFYWYRQILGQKVEFLVSFYNNEISEKSEIFDDQFSVERPDGSNFTLKIRSTKLEDSAMYFCASSPRRDRGPLGNTEAFFGQGTRLTVV.

In the case of this clone: A much larger clone differs by one base, so this may be a read error. This sample also contains other DNA sequences that code for the same CDR3. V is TRBV7-6 and J is TRBJ1-3; the D is unclear. V was trimmed by 1 base and J by 1 base, leaving 2 bases between them. CDR1 SGHVS and CDR2 FNYEAQ come from the germline V gene. This CDR3 contains 13 residues. The CDR3 nucleotides read TGTGCCAGCAGCTTAGGGTCTGGAAACACCATATATTTT. This encodes CASSLGSGNTIYF.

The rearrangement uses TRBV7-9 and TRBJ2-2; 7 positions agree with TRBD1. Unmatched junction bases numbered 9, after V lost 5 bases and J lost 3 bases. CDR3 length: 16 residues. In germline, CDR1 is SEHNR, CDR2 FQNEAQ (reference sequence). As DNA, the CDR3 is TGTGCCAGCAGCCCCCGAGGGGGCGCCGACACCGGGGAGCTGTTTTTT. Translated: CASSPRGGADTGELFF.

This clone was found a few times. Distinct nucleotide sequences in the sample also encode this CDR3. The J gene is TRBJ1-6, the V gene TRBV9; D unresolved. The CDR3 spans 14 residues. The V end was cut by 0 bases, the J end by 10 bases, with 11 bases between. Germline V lookup: CDR1 SGDLS, CDR2 YYNGEE. The CDR3 sequence is CASSVGQGSSPLHF. The CDR3 nucleotides read TGTGCCAGCAGCGTAGGACAAGGGAGCTCACCCCTCCACTTT.

This clone has only a few counts. The chain joins TRBV30 to TRBJ1-3, with unresolved D. Germline V gene sequence: CDR1 GTSNPN, CDR2 SVGIG (reference sequence). V was clipped by 8 bases and J by 0 bases, with 11 bases between them. The CDR3 has 13 residues. The CDR3, as DNA: TGTGCCCTCGGGTCGGCCTCTGGAAACACCATATATTTT. It translates to CALGSASGNTIYF.

V and J are TRBV6-6 and TRBJ2-1; D may be TRBD1 (6 bases). Germline lookup yields CDR1 MNHNY and CDR2 SVGAGI (reference sequence). The CDR3 runs to 13 residues. V gave up 6 bases and J gave up 5 bases, with 11 bases separating them. The CDR3 protein is CASRPQGNNEQFF. DNA of the CDR3: TGTGCCAGCAGACCACAGGGTAACAATGAGCAGTTCTTC.

This clone was detected only a few times. The sample contains more than one DNA sequence encoding this CDR3. The V and J genes are TRBV29-1 and TRBJ1-1; the D gene is possibly TRBD1 (5 bases). The CDR3 has 12 residues. V dropped 2 bases and J dropped 2 bases, with 6 bases sitting between them. Germline V gene sequence: CDR1 SQVTM, CDR2 ANQGSEA. Written as DNA, the CDR3 is TGCAGCGTTGAAAGGGGTAACACTGAAGCTTTCTTT. It encodes CSVERGNTEAFF.